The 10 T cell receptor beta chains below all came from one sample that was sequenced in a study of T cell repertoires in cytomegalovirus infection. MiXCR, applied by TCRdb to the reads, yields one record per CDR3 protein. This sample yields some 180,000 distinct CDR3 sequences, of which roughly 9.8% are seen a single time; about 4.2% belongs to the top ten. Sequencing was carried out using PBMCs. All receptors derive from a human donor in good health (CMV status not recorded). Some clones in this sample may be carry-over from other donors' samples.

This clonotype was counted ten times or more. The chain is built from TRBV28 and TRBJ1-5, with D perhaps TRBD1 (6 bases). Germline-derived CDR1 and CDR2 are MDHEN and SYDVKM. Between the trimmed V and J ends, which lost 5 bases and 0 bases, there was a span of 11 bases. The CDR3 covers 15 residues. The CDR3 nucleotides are TGTGCCAGCAGTAACAGGGTGAATAGCAATCAGCCCCAGCATTTT. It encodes CASSNRVNSNQPQHF.

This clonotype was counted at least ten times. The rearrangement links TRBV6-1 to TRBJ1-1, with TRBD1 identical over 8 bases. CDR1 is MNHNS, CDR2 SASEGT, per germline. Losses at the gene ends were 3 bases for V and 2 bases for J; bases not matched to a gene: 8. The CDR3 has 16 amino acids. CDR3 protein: CASSDGPGQVNTEAFF. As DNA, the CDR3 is TGTGCCAGCAGTGACGGTCCGGGACAGGTAAACACTGAAGCTTTCTTT.

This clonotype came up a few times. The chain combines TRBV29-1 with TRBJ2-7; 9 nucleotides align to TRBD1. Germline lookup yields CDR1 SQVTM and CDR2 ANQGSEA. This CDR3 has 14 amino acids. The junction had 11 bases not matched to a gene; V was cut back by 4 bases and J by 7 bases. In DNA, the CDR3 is TGCAGCGTTGTGTTGGGACAGGGTACGAAAGAGCAGTACTTC. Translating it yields CSVVLGQGTKEQYF.

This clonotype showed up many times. CDR3 protein: CATSDPGLAGQETQYF. The CDR3 DNA follows: TGTGCCACCAGCGATCCGGGACTAGCGGGGCAAGAGACCCAGTACTTC. The chain is built from TRBV15 and TRBJ2-5; 13 bases agree with TRBD2. Germline-derived CDR1 and CDR2 are LNHNV and YYDKDF (reference sequence). V lost 5 bases and J lost 2; bases outside the gene matches: 5. The CDR3 is 16 amino acids.

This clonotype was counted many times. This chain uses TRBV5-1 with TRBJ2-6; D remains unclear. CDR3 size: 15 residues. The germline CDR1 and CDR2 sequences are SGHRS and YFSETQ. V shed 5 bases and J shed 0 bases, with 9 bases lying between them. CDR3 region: CASRDVVSGANVLTF. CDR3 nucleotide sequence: TGCGCCAGCAGGGACGTCGTCTCTGGGGCCAACGTCCTGACTTTC.

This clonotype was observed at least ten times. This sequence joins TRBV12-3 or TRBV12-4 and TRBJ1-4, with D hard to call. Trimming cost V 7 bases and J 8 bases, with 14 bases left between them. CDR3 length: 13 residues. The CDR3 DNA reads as TGTGCCAGCAATAGAGGGCCACGAGAAAAACTGTTTTTT. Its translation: CASNRGPREKLFF.

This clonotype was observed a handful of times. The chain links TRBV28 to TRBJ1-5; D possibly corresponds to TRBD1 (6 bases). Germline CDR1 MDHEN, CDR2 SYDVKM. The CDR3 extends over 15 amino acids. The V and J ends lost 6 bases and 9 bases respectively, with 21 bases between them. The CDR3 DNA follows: TGTGCCAGCAGCCCCCCCGGACAGCTATTTACGCCCCAGCATTTT. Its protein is CASSPPGQLFTPQHF.

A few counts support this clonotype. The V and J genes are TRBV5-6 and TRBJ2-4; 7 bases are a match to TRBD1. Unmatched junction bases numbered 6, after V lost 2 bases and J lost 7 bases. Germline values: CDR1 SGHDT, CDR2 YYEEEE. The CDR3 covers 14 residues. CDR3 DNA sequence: TGTGCCAGCAGCTTCCCGGGACAGAGTAACATTCAGTACTTC. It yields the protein CASSFPGQSNIQYF.

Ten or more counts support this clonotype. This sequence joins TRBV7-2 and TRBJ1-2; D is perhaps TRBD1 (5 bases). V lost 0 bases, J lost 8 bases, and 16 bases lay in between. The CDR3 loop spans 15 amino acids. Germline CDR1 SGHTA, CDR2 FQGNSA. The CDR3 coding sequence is TGTGCCAGCAGCTTAGCGGGTCAGGGTAGTGGGGGCTACACCTTC. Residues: CASSLAGQGSGGYTF.

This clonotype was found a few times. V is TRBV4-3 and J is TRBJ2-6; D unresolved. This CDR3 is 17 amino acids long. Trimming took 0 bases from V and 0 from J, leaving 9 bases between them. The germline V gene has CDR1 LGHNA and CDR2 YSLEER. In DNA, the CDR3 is TGCGCCAGCAGCCAAGATCACGCAGGCTCTGGGGCCAACGTCCTGACTTTC. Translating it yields CASSQDHAGSGANVLTF.